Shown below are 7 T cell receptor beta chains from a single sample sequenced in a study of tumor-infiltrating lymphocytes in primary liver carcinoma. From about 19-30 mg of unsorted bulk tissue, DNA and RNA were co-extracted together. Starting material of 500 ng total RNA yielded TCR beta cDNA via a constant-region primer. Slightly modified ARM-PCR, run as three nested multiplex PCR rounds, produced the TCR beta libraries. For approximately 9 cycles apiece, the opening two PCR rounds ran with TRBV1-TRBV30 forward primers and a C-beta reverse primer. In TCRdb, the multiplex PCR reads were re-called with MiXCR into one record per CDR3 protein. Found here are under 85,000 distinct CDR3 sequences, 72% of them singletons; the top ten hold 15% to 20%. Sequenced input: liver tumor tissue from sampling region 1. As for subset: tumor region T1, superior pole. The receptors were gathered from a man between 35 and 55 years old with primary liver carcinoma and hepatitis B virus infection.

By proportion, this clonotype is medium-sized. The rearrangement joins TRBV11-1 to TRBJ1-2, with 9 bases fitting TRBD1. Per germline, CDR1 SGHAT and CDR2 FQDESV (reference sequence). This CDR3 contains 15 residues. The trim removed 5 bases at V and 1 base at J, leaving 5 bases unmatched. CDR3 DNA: TGTGCCAGCAGCCCGCGGACAGGGGATAACTATGGCTACACCTTC. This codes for CASSPRTGDNYGYTF.

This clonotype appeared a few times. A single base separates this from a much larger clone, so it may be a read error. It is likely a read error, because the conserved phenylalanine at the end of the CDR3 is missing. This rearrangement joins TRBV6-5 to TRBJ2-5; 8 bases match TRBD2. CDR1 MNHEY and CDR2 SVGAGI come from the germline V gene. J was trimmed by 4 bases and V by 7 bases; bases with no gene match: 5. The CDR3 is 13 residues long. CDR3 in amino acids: CASNGRGGETQYI. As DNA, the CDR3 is TGTGCCAGCAACGGGAGGGGTGGAGAGACCCAGTACATC.

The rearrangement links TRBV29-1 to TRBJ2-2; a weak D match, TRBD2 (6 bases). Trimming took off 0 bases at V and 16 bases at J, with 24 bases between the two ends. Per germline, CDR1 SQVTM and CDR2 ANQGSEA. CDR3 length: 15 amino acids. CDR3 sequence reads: CSVEDATGAPGEWFF. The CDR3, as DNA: TGCAGCGTTGAAGACGCCACGGGAGCCCCCGGGGAGTGGTTTTTT.

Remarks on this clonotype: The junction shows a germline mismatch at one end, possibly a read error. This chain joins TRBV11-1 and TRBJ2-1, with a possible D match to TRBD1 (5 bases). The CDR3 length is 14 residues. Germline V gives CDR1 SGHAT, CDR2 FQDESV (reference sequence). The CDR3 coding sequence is TGTGCCAACAGCTCCAGCAGGAACGTAAGGGGGCAGTTCTTC. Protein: CANSSSRNVRGQFF.

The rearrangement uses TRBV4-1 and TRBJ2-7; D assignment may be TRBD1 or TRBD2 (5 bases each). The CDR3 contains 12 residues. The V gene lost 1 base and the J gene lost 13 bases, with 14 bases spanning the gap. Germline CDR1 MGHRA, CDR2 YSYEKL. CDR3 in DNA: TGCGCCAGCAGCCAAGTTAGGGACGGGCAATACTTC. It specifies CASSQVRDGQYF.

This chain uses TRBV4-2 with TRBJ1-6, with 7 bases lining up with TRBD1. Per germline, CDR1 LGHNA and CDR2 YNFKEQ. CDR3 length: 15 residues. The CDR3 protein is CVSSQAGQINSPLHF. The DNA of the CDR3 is TGTGTTAGCAGCCAAGCGGGACAGATTAATTCACCCCTCCACTTT.

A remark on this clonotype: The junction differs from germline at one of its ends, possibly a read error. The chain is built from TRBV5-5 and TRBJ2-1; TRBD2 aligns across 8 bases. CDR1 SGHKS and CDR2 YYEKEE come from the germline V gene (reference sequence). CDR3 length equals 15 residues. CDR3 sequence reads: CVSSLSGGGLGEQFF. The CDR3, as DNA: TGTGTCAGCAGCTTGTCTGGCGGGGGGTTGGGTGAGCAATTCTTC.